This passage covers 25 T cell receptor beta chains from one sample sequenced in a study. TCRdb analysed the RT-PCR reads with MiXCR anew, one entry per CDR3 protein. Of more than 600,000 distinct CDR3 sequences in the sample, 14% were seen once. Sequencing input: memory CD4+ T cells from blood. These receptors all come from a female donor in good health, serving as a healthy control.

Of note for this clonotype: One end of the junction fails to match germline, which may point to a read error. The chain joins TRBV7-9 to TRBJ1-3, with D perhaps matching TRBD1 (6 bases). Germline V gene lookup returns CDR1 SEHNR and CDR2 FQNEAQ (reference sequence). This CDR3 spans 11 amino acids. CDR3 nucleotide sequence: TGTGCCAGCAGCCGTGAGCCGGGACAACATTTT. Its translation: CASSREPGQHF.

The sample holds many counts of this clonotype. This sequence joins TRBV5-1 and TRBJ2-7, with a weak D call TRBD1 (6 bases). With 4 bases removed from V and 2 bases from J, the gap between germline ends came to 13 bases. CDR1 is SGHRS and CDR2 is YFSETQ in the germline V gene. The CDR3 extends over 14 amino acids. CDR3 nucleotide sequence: TGCGCCAGCAGCATCGGACAGCTAGCCTACGAGCAGTACTTC. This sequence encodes CASSIGQLAYEQYF.

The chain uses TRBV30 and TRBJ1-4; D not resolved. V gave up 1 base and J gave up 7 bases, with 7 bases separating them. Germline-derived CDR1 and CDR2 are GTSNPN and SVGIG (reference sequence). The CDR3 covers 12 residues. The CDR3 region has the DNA TGTGCCTGGAGTGCCCAATTTGAAAAACTGTTTTTT. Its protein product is CAWSAQFEKLFF.

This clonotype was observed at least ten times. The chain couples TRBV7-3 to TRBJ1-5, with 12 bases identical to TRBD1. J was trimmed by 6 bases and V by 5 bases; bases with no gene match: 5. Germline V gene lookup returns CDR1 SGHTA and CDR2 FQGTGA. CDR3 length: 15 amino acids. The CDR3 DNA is TGTGCCAGCAGCCAAGGGACAGGGGGCGGTCAGCCCCAGCATTTT. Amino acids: CASSQGTGGGQPQHF.

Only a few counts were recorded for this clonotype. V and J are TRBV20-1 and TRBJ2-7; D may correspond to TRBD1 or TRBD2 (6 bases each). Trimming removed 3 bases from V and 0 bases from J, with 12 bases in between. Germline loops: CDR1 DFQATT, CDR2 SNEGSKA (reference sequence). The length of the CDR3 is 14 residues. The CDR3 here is CSARFRGPSYEQYF. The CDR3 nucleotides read TGCAGTGCTAGGTTCCGGGGGCCCTCCTACGAGCAGTACTTC.

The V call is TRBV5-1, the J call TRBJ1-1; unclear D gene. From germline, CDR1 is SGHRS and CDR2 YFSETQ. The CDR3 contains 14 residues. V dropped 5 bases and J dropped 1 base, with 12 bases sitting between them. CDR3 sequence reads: CASSREAENTEAFF. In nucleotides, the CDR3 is TGCGCCAGCAGTCGGGAGGCTGAGAACACTGAAGCTTTCTTT.

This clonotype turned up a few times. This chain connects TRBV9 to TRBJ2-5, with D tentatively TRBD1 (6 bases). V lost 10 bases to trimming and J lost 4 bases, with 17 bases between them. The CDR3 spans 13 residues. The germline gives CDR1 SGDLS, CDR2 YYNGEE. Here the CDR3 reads CASTGNPGETQYF. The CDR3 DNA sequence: TGTGCCTCGACAGGAAACCCTGGAGAGACCCAGTACTTC.

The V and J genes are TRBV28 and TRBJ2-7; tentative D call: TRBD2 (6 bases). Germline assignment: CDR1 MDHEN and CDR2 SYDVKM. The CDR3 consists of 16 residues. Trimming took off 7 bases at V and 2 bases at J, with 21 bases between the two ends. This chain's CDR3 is CASTPGGILGPYEQYF. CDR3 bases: TGTGCCAGCACCCCCGGCGGGATACTGGGACCCTACGAGCAGTACTTC.

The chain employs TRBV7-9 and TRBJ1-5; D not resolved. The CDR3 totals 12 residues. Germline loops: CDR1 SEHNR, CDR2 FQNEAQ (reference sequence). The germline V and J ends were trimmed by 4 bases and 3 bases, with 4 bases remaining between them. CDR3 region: CASSWDNQPQHF. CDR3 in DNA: TGTGCCAGCAGCTGGGACAATCAGCCCCAGCATTTT.

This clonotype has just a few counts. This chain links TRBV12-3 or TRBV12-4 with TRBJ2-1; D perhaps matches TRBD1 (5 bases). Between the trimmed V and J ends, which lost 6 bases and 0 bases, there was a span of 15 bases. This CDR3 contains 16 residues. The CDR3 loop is CASSPRASSSYNEQFF. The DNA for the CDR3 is TGTGCCAGCAGCCCCAGGGCCTCGAGCTCCTACAATGAGCAGTTCTTC.

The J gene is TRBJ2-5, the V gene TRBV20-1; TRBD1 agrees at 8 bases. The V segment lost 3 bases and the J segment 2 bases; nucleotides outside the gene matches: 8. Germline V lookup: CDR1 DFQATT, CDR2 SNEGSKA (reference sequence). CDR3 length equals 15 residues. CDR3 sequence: CSASRGTGRQETQYF. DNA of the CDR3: TGCAGTGCTAGCAGGGGGACAGGACGACAAGAGACCCAGTACTTC.

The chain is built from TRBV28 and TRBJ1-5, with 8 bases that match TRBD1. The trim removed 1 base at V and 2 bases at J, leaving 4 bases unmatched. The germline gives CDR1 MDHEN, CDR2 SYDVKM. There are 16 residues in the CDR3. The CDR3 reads CASSLFGTGGNQPQHF. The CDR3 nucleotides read TGTGCCAGCAGTTTATTTGGGACAGGAGGCAATCAGCCCCAGCATTTT.

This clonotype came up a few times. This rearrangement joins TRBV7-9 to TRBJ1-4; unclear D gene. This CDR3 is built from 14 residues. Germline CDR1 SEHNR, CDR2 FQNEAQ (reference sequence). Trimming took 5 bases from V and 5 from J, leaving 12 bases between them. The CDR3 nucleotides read TGTGCCAGCAGCCCCGCCGGACCAAATGAAAAACTGTTTTTT. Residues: CASSPAGPNEKLFF.

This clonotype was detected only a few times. The CDR3 DNA is TGCAGTGCTAGGGACCCGGGACTAGCGGGCGAGCAGTACTTC. Translation: CSARDPGLAGEQYF. This chain links TRBV20-1 with TRBJ2-7, with 12 bases lining up with TRBD2. The V and J ends lost 3 bases and 6 bases, in that order; junction bases with no gene match: 6. Germline lookup yields CDR1 DFQATT and CDR2 SNEGSKA (reference sequence). The CDR3 runs to 14 residues.

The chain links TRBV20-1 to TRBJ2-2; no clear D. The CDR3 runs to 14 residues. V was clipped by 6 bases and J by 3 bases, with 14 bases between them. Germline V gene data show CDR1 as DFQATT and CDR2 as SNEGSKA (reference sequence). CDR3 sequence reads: CSASLGSDTGELFF. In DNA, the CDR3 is TGCAGTGCCTCGTTGGGGTCTGACACCGGGGAGCTGTTTTTT.

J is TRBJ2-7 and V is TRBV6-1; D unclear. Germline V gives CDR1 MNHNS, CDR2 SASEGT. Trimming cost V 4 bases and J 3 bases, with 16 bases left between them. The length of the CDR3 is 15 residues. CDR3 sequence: CASSGQLGGYYEQYF. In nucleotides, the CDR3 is TGTGCCAGCAGTGGGCAACTCGGTGGCTACTACGAGCAGTACTTC.

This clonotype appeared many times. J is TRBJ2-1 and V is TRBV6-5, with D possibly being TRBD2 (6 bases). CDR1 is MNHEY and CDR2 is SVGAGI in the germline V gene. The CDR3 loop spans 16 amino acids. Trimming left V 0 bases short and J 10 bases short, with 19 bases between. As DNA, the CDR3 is TGTGCCAGCAGTTACTCGGGGGGAGGCTCCCTGGGAGAGCAGTTCTTC. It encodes CASSYSGGGSLGEQFF.

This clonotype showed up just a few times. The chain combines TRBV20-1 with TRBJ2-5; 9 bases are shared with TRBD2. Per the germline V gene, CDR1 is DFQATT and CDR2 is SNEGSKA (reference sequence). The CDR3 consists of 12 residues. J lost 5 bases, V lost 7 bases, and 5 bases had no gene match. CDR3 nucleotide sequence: TGCAGTGGGCGGGGGGGCTCTGAGACCCAGTACTTC. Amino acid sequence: CSGRGGSETQYF.

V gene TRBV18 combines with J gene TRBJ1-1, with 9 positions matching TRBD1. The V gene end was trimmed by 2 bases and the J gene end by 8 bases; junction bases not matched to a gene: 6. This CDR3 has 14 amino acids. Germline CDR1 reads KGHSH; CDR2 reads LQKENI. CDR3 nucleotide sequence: TGTGCCAGCTCACCAAATAAGGGACAGGGCGAAGCTTTCTTT. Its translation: CASSPNKGQGEAFF.

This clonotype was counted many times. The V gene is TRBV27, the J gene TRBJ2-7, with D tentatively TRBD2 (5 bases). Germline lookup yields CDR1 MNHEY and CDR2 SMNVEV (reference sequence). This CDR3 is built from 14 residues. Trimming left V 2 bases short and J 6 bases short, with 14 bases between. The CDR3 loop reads CASSLTWGAGEQYF. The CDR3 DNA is TGTGCCAGCAGTTTAACTTGGGGAGCCGGCGAGCAGTACTTC.

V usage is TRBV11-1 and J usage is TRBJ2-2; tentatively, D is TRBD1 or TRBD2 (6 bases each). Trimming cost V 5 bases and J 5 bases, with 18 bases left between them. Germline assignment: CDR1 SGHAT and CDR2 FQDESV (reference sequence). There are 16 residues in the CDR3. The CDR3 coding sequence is TGTGCCAGCAGCCCCCGTGGTGTAGGGGGGACCGGGGAGCTGTTTTTT. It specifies CASSPRGVGGTGELFF.

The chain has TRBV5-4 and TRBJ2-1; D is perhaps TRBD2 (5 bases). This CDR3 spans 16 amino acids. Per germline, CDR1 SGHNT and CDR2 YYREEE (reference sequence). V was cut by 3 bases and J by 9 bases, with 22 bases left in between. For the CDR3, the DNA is TGTGCCAGCAGCTCCCGGGAAGCGGTTAAGTTTAGTGAGCAGTTCTTC. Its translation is CASSSREAVKFSEQFF.

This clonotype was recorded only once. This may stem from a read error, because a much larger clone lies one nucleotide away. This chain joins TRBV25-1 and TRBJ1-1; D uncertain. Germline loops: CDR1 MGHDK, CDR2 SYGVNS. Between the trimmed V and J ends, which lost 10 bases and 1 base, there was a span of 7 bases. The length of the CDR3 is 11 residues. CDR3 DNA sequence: TGTGCCACGCAATCGAACACTGAAGCTTTCTTT. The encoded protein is CATQSNTEAFF. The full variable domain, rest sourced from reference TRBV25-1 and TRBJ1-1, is EADIYQTPRYLVIGTGKKITLECSQTMGHDKMYWYQQDPGMELHLIHYSYGVNSTEKGDLSSESTVSRIRTEHFPLTLESARPSHTSQYLCATQSNTEAFFGQGTRLTVV.

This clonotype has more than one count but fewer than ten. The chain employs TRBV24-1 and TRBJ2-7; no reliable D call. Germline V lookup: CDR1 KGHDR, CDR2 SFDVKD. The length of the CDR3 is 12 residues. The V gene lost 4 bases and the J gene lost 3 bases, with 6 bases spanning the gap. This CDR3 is CATSEAGYEQYF. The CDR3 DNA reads TGTGCCACCAGTGAAGCCGGCTACGAGCAGTACTTC.

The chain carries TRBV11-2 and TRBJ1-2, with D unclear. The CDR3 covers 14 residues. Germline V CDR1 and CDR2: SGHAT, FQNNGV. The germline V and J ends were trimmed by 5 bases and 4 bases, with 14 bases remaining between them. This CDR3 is CASSPSDGFYGYTF. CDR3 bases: TGTGCCAGCAGCCCCAGCGATGGCTTCTATGGCTACACCTTC.